The entry that follows covers one TCR beta chain sequence. It lacks a known antigen. The sample holds no much larger clone one base away, and base qualities are not on file. The sample is drawn from a study of shared T cell receptors in the human thymus (dated by TCRdb to about 2021). General notes on the study: The study examined how self-reactive, shared T-cell receptor alpha chains are generated in the human thymus.

Libraries were constructed by the immunoSEQ multiplex PCR assay. In TCRdb, the immuneACCESS table is reduced to in-frame sequences with V and J assigned. These tables do not hold every clone; where another copy was compared, an unresolved V gene accounts for under half, and the others remain unexplained. The sample table shows roughly 710,000 clones, and 70% to 90% are seen once. The ten largest account for around 0.0099% of the sample. Relative to germline, V is missing 4 bases and J is missing 5 bases, with 14 bases of the junction outside any gene match. The CDR3 numbers 17 residues from cysteine through phenylalanine. Only CDR3 DNA is held: 51 bases, read in frame from base 1. Sequences MDHEN (CDR1) and SYDVKM (CDR2) are obtained from the germline V gene. These data were also filed under a second study, of human thymus T cells. The other study reports the following: The donors were immunologically healthy infants in Finland who had open corrective cardiac surgery for congenital heart defects. The thymus tissue came from surgical resects taken out during corrective cardiac surgery. Usage of V and J gene segments appeared to be biased in both the thymic and the peripheral blood repertoires. Highly overlapping thymic TCR repertoires among unrelated individuals were reported in the related research. TCR alpha and beta repertoires from roughly eight infant thymus samples and a few related peripheral blood samples were characterized in the study. Donor ages ranging from about 7 to 250 days were recorded, and 5 or 6 male and a couple of female infants were included in the cohort. Thymocytes were released mechanically from tissue and stored at -70 °C as pellets of about 9.5-32 million cells. A QIAsymphony instrument was used to extract genomic DNA from the frozen cell pellets. The immunoSEQ multiplex PCR assay was used to amplify the TCRB and TCRAD loci from a standardized amount of quality-controlled genomic DNA. The amplicons spanned the V(D)J region and were long enough to cover the CDR3 and allow V and J genes to be identified. Amplicon sequencing was performed on an Illumina platform through the commercial immunoSEQ service. Corrections for primer bias and sequencing errors followed previously described methods, while TCRAD and TCRB definitions were based on the IMGT database. Analysis of the repertoires was done with immunoSEQ Analyzer 3.0 and VDJTools and included basic statistics, V/J segment usage, diversity estimates, rarefaction and pairwise overlap. Diversity was estimated with Chao1, ChaoE, Efron-Thisted, Shannon and inverse Simpson indices, and also on datasets down-sampled to the smallest sample. Repertoire overlap was assessed by strict matching of CDR3 nucleotide sequence, V gene and J gene, and clustering was done by Jaccard-based multidimensional scaling. On average, thymus samples gave 800,000 or so unique TCRB clonotypes, whereas blood samples gave roughly 84,000.

The sequencing sample was made of thymocytes. The chain is encoded by TRBV28 joined to TRBJ2-5; 9 nucleotides in the junction match TRBD1. The source of this sequence is a girl younger than two with a congenital heart defect. Donor details come from another sample of the same person, matched by shared clones. The CDR3: CASSSRTGATLRETQYF. Read as DNA, the sequence is TGTGCCAGCAGTTCGCGGACAGGGGCGACGCTTCGGGAGACCCAGTACTTC.